This T cell receptor beta chain was profiled in a study of blood T cell repertoires in COVID-19. The CDR3 loop spans 13 amino acids. Germline V gene lookup returns CDR1 ENHRY and CDR2 SYGVKD. V was trimmed by 7 bases and J by 4 bases, leaving 13 bases between them. Assay used: immunoSEQ multiplex PCR; TCRdb lists only in-frame clones, some missing. The data show some 340,000 clones, 70% to 90% seen once. The chain has TRBV10-3 and TRBJ2-5; possible D gene TRBD2, 7 bases. Sequencing input: PBMCs or T cells enriched from blood (not recorded which). This TCR came from a woman aged 30 to 39 who had recovered from COVID-19. The CDR3 region is CAINKGGGETQYF. The CDR3 DNA is TGTGCCATCAATAAGGGGGGGGGAGAGACCCAGTACTTC.